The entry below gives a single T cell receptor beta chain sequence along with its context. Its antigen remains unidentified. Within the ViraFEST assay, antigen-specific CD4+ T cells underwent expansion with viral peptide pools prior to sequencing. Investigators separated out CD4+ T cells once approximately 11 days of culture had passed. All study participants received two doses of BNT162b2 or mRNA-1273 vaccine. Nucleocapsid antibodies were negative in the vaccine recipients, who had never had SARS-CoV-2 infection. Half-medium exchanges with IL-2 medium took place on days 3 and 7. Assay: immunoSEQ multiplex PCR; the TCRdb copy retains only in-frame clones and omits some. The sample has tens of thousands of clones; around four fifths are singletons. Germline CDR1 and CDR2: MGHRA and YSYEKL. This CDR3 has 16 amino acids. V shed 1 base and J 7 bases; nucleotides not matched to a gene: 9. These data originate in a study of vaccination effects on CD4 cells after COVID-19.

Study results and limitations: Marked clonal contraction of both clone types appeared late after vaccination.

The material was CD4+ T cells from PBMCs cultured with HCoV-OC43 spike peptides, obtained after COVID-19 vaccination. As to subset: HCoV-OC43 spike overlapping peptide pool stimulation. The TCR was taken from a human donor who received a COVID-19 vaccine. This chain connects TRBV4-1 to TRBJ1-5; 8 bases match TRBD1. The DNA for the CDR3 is TGCGCCAGCAGCCAAGTGGGGCAGGGGGCGGAACAGCCCCAGCATTTT. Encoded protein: CASSQVGQGAEQPQHF.